Each of the 27 T cell receptor beta chains below was sequenced from the same sample in a study of graft-versus-host responses after intestinal transplantation. The table came from immunoSEQ multiplex PCR; TCRdb's copy has only in-frame clones and leaves some out. The repertoire includes 11,000 to 15,000 clones, around 94% of them detected once, and 0.55% to 0.85% sits in the top ten. Material: PBMCs, obtained 9 days after transplant. The source is a human patient who received an intestinal transplant, so some T cells may come from the graft donor.

The rearrangement links TRBV5-1 to TRBJ1-1, with D unresolved. The CDR3 contains 13 residues. Deletions cut 0 bases from V and 1 base from J, with 4 bases between. Germline-derived CDR1 and CDR2 are SGHRS and YFSETQ. CDR3 bases: TGCGCCAGCAGCTTGGCCGGGAACACTGAAGCTTTCTTT. Translating gives CASSLAGNTEAFF. The full variable domain, rest sourced from reference TRBV5-1 and TRBJ1-1, is KAGVTQTPRYLIKTRGQQVTLSCSPISGHRSVSWYQQTPGQGLQFLFEYFSETQRNKGNFPGRFSGRQFSNSRSEMNVSTLELGDSALYLCASSLAGNTEAFFGQGTRLTVV.

The chain combines TRBV29-1 with TRBJ1-1; D is unresolved. The CDR3 has 11 residues. CDR1 and CDR2 (germline): SQVTM, ANQGSEA. V lost 6 bases to trimming and J lost 5 bases, with 10 bases between them. DNA of the CDR3: TGCAGCGTGCTACGGGGAACTGAAGCTTTCTTT. Residues: CSVLRGTEAFF.

The rearrangement joins TRBV6-1 to TRBJ2-1, with 9 positions matching TRBD1. Germline V gene sequence: CDR1 MNHNS, CDR2 SASEGT. The CDR3 has 17 residues. V gave up 1 base and J gave up 2 bases; unmatched junction bases: 6. The CDR3 DNA reads TGTGCCAGCAGTGAAGAAGTCACAGGGGGCCCCTACAATGAGCAGTTCTTC. It is translated as CASSEEVTGGPYNEQFF.

V is TRBV11-1 and J is TRBJ2-5; TRBD2 matches 16 bases. Germline-derived CDR1 and CDR2 are SGHAT and FQDESV (reference sequence). The CDR3 sequence is 17 residues long. The V segment lost 5 bases and the J segment 5 bases; nucleotides outside the gene matches: 8. Here the CDR3 DNA reads TGTGCCAGCAGCCCGGGGACTAGCGGGAGGGCCGACGAGACCCAGTACTTC. Amino acid sequence: CASSPGTSGRADETQYF.

The rearrangement uses TRBV13 and TRBJ1-2, with 10 nucleotides matching TRBD1. The CDR3 sequence is 16 residues long. V trimming: 5 bases; J trimming: 8 bases; junction bases outside the gene matches: 14. CDR1 is PRHDT and CDR2 is FYEKMQ in the germline V gene (reference sequence). CDR3 sequence reads: CASSLRRQGAFFGYTF. CDR3 nucleotide sequence: TGTGCCAGCAGCCTACGTAGACAGGGGGCGTTTTTCGGCTACACCTTC.

This chain uses TRBV14 with TRBJ1-5; D is unclear. The CDR3 has 13 residues. Trimming took 4 bases from V and 4 from J, leaving 8 bases between them. Germline assignment: CDR1 SGHDN and CDR2 FVKESK. The CDR3 is CASSLRVNQPQHF. The CDR3 coding sequence is TGTGCCAGCAGCCTAAGAGTTAATCAGCCCCAGCATTTT.

This chain joins TRBV7-9 and TRBJ2-7; D gene uncertain. From germline, CDR1 is SEHNR and CDR2 FQNEAQ (reference sequence). The CDR3 is 12 amino acids. The V end lost 3 bases, the J end lost 6 bases, and 9 bases lay between the germline ends. The CDR3 protein is CASSFDFSEQYF. CDR3 nucleotide sequence: TGTGCCAGCAGCTTCGACTTCTCCGAGCAGTACTTC.

J is TRBJ2-7 and V is TRBV5-4, with D hard to call. The V gene's germline CDR1 is SGHNT and CDR2 YYREEE (reference sequence). The V and J ends lost 4 bases and 7 bases respectively, with 9 bases between them. The CDR3 has 11 residues. CDR3 sequence: CASSRGQEQYF. In nucleotides, the CDR3 is TGTGCCAGCAGCCGAGGTCAGGAGCAGTACTTC.

This rearrangement joins TRBV6-6 to TRBJ2-7; D remains unclear. Looked up from germline, CDR1 is MNHNY and CDR2 is SVGAGI (reference sequence). CDR3 length: 12 amino acids. Trimming left V 6 bases short and J 0 bases short, with 6 bases between. CDR3 loop: CASRPSSYEQYF. CDR3 nucleotide sequence: TGTGCCAGCAGACCCAGCTCCTACGAGCAGTACTTC.

The chain employs TRBV14 and TRBJ2-5; 7 bases match TRBD1. The CDR3 sequence is 15 residues long. The germline gives CDR1 SGHDN, CDR2 FVKESK. Trimming removed 3 bases from V and 3 bases from J; junction bases left unmatched: 7. The DNA of the CDR3 is TGTGCCAGCAGCCAGTACAGGGGTGGCGAAGAGACCCAGTACTTC. Its protein product is CASSQYRGGEETQYF.

The chain combines TRBV5-4 with TRBJ2-7, with D tentatively TRBD2 (5 bases). This CDR3 spans 15 amino acids. Trimming removed 0 bases from V and 2 bases from J, with 12 bases in between. Germline values: CDR1 SGHNT, CDR2 YYREEE (reference sequence). CDR3 sequence reads: CASSLAPDFTYEQYF. The CDR3, as DNA: TGTGCCAGCAGCTTGGCCCCGGACTTCACCTACGAGCAGTACTTC.

The V gene is TRBV7-6, the J gene TRBJ2-7, with 11 bases aligning to TRBD1. The CDR3 covers 19 residues. J lost 1 base, V lost 1 base, and 12 bases had no gene match. Germline V lookup: CDR1 SGHVS, CDR2 FNYEAQ. The CDR3 DNA reads TGTGCCAGCAGCTTAGAAGGGACAGGGGGTCAGAGTCCTTCCTACGAGCAGTACTTC. Translation: CASSLEGTGGQSPSYEQYF.

This clone was seen a single time. J is TRBJ2-1 and V is TRBV13, with D perhaps TRBD1 (6 bases). Trimming cost V 2 bases and J 10 bases, with 9 bases left between them. Germline CDR1 and CDR2: PRHDT and FYEKMQ (reference sequence). The CDR3 is made up of 12 amino acids. The CDR3 reads CASSLPDREQFF. As DNA, the CDR3 is TGTGCCAGCAGCTTACCCGACAGGGAGCAGTTCTTC.

V and J are TRBV29-1 and TRBJ2-1; unclear D gene. V was trimmed by 2 bases and J by 7 bases, leaving 12 bases between them. This CDR3 spans 13 amino acids. Germline values: CDR1 SQVTM, CDR2 ANQGSEA. The CDR3 DNA is TGCAGCGTTGAATACGGAAATGAAAATGAGCAGTTCTTC. It yields the protein CSVEYGNENEQFF.

This clone was found once. The V call is TRBV6-6, the J call TRBJ2-7, with 10 bases fitting TRBD2. This CDR3 has 15 amino acids. V dropped 5 bases and J dropped 4; count of bases not matched to a gene: 8. Germline CDR1 MNHNY, CDR2 SVGAGI (reference sequence). The DNA for the CDR3 is TGTGCCAGCAGTCCCCTGGCTAGCGGGAGTTACGAGCAGTACTTC. This codes for CASSPLASGSYEQYF.

The sample holds a few counts of this clone. V is TRBV10-1 and J is TRBJ1-5; unclear D gene. In germline, CDR1 is WNHNN, CDR2 SYGVQD (reference sequence). The CDR3 contains 14 residues. Between the trimmed V and J ends, which lost 3 bases and 0 bases, there was a span of 6 bases. CDR3 sequence reads: CASSDRVSNQPQHF. The CDR3 DNA is TGCGCCAGCAGTGACCGGGTTAGCAATCAGCCCCAGCATTTT.

The chain uses TRBV15 and TRBJ1-1; D is uncertain. Trimming took 1 base from V and 1 from J, leaving 10 bases between them. Germline V lookup: CDR1 LNHNV, CDR2 YYDKDF (reference sequence). This CDR3 has 15 residues. CDR3 residues: CATSRVRGKNTEAFF. In DNA, the CDR3 is TGTGCCACCAGCAGAGTCCGGGGAAAGAACACTGAAGCTTTCTTT.

The chain couples TRBV9 to TRBJ1-5; TRBD1 aligns across 7 bases. The germline CDR1 and CDR2 sequences are SGDLS and YYNGEE. The J segment lost 3 bases and the V segment lost 2 bases, leaving 5 bases of the junction unmatched. The length of the CDR3 is 15 residues. CDR3 nucleotide sequence: TGTGCCAGCAGCGTCGGGAGGGGGCACAATCAGCCCCAGCATTTT. Its translation is CASSVGRGHNQPQHF.

The chain carries TRBV2 and TRBJ1-4; TRBD1 agrees at 7 bases. Germline V gene lookup returns CDR1 SNHLY and CDR2 FYNNEI. After removal of 4 bases from V and 0 bases from J, the junction contained 5 bases not matched to a gene. The length of the CDR3 is 16 residues. CDR3 sequence (DNA): TGTGCCAGCAGTGTTAACAGGGGATCAACTAATGAAAAACTGTTTTTT. Protein: CASSVNRGSTNEKLFF.

The V and J genes are TRBV13 and TRBJ2-1; a possible D gene is TRBD1 (5 bases). CDR3 size: 18 residues. Germline CDR1 is PRHDT and CDR2 is FYEKMQ (reference sequence). V was clipped by 0 bases and J by 5 bases, with 20 bases between them. The CDR3 bases are TGTGCCAGCAGCTTAGGCCAAGGTTCTGTCGCAGGGCACAATGAGCAGTTCTTC. This sequence encodes CASSLGQGSVAGHNEQFF.

This clone was recorded only once. This chain joins TRBV6-6 and TRBJ1-4, with no clear D. CDR1 is MNHNY, CDR2 SVGAGI, per germline (reference sequence). V was pared by 6 bases and J by 8 bases, with 13 bases between. The CDR3 is made up of 13 amino acids. CDR3 loop: CASRAGGYEKLFF. In nucleotides, the CDR3 is TGTGCCAGCAGGGCAGGAGGATACGAAAAACTGTTTTTT.

In the case of this clone: One junction end does not reproduce the germline sequence, and a read error may be involved. This chain uses TRBV28 with TRBJ1-5; maybe TRBD1 (5 bases). The CDR3 extends over 10 amino acids. Germline values: CDR1 MDHEN, CDR2 SYDVKM. The CDR3 region is CAAQGSPSIF. The CDR3 DNA follows: TGTGCCGCCCAGGGCAGCCCGTCGATTTTT.

The chain links TRBV2 to TRBJ2-7; TRBD1 agrees at 10 bases. Per germline, CDR1 SNHLY and CDR2 FYNNEI. The CDR3 extends over 14 amino acids. The V and J ends lost 7 bases and 3 bases, in that order; junction bases with no gene match: 6. The CDR3 loop reads CASKTDRGVYEQYF. The CDR3 coding sequence is TGTGCCAGCAAAACGGACAGGGGGGTCTACGAGCAGTACTTC.

The chain is built from TRBV11-2 and TRBJ2-5; tentative D call: TRBD1 (5 bases). The CDR3 is 17 amino acids. With 4 bases removed from V and 2 bases from J, the gap between germline ends came to 20 bases. Germline CDR1 and CDR2: SGHAT and FQNNGV. CDR3 DNA: TGTGCCAGCAGCTCCCAGACAGTCTTAGGAGCTCAAGAGACCCAGTACTTC. This translates into CASSSQTVLGAQETQYF.

This chain joins TRBV7-8 and TRBJ2-7; 13 bases match TRBD2. The CDR3 spans 15 residues. The V gene's germline CDR1 is SGHVS and CDR2 FQNEAQ. With V trimmed by 5 bases and J by 9 bases, 10 bases remained unmatched. CDR3 DNA: TGTGCCAGCAGCGCTAGGACTAGCGGGAGTTCTGCGCAGTACTTC. Translated: CASSARTSGSSAQYF.

The rearrangement links TRBV5-6 to TRBJ2-3; 8 bases fit TRBD2. Germline CDR1 is SGHDT and CDR2 is YYEEEE. This CDR3 is built from 17 residues. Trimming removed 1 base from V and 0 bases from J; junction bases left unmatched: 7. CDR3: CASSLSPAGDSTDTQYF. The CDR3 nucleotides read TGTGCCAGCAGCTTGAGCCCAGCGGGAGATAGCACAGATACGCAGTATTTT.

This clone has only one observation. V usage is TRBV5-5 and J usage is TRBJ1-2; tentative D call: TRBD1 (5 bases). Trimming took off 0 bases at V and 8 bases at J, with 8 bases between the two ends. This CDR3 is built from 12 residues. Germline values: CDR1 SGHKS, CDR2 YYEKEE (reference sequence). Here the CDR3 reads CASSLAGQGYTF. CDR3 in DNA: TGTGCCAGCAGCTTGGCGGGGCAAGGCTACACCTTC.